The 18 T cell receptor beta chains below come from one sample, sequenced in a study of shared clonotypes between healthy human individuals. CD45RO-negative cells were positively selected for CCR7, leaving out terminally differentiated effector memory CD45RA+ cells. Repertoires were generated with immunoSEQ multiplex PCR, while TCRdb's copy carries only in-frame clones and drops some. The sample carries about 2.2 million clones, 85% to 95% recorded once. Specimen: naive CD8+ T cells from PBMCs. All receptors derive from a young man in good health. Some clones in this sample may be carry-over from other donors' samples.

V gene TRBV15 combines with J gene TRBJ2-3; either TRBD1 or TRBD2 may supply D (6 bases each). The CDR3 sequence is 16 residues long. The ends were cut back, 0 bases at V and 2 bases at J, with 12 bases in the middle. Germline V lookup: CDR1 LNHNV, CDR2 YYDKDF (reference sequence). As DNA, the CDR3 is TGTGCCACCAGCAGAGACAGAGGGGGGACCACAGATACGCAGTATTTT. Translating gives CATSRDRGGTTDTQYF.

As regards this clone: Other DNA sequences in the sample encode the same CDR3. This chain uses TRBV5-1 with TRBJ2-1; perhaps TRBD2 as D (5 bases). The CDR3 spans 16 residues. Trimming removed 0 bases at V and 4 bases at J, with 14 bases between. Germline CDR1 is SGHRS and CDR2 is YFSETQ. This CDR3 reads CASSLDGKSSYNEQFF. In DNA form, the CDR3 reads TGCGCCAGCAGCTTGGACGGGAAGAGCTCTTACAATGAGCAGTTCTTC.

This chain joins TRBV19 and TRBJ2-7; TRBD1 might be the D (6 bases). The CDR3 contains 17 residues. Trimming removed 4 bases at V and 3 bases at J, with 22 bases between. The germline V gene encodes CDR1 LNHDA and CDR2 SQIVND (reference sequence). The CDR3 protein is CASSSDNGQIGNYEQYF. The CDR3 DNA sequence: TGTGCCAGTAGTAGCGACAATGGACAGATTGGGAACTACGAGCAGTACTTC.

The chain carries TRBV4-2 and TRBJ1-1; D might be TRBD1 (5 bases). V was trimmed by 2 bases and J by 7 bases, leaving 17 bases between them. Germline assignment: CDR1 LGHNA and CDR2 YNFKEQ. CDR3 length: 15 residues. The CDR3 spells CASSQMTGRPLEAFF. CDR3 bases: TGTGCCAGCAGCCAAATGACGGGACGTCCTCTTGAAGCTTTCTTT.

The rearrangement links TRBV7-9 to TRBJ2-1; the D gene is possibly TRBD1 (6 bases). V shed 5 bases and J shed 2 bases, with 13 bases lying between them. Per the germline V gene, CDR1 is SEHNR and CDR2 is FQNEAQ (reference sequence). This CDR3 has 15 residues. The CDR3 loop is CASSLDRSTYNEQFF. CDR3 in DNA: TGTGCCAGCAGCCTAGACAGGTCCACCTACAATGAGCAGTTCTTC.

In nucleotides, the CDR3 is TGTGCCAGCAGCGCTTCCGGGACAGTTCGTTCTGGGGCCAACGTCCTGACTTTC. Its translation is CASSASGTVRSGANVLTF. This rearrangement joins TRBV9 to TRBJ2-6; TRBD1 matches at 7 bases. The CDR3 is made up of 18 amino acids. V gave up 3 bases and J gave up 1 base; unmatched junction bases: 10. Germline assignment: CDR1 SGDLS and CDR2 YYNGEE.

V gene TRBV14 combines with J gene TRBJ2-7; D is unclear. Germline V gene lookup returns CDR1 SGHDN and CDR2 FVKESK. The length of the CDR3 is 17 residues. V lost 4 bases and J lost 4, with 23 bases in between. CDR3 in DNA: TGTGCCAGCAGCCGCGGTGGTTGGGCCGGCGGTCGGTACGAGCAGTACTTC. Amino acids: CASSRGGWAGGRYEQYF.

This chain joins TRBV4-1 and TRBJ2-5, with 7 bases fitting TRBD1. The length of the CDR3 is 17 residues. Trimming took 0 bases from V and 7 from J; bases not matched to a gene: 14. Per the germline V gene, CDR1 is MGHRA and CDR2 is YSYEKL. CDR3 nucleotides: TGCGCCAGCAGCCAAGATCCTACCTTGACAGGGCTGGGGACCCAGTACTTC. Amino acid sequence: CASSQDPTLTGLGTQYF.

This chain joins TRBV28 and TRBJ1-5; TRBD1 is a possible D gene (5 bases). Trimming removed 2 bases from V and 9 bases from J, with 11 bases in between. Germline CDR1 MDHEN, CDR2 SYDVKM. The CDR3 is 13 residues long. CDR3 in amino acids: CASSLGALGPQHF. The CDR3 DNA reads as TGTGCCAGCAGTTTAGGGGCCCTCGGGCCCCAGCATTTT.

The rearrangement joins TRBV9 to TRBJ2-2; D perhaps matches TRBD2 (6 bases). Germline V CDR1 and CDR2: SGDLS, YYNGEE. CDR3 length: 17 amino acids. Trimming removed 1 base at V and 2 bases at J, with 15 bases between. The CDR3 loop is CASSVKLADVNTGELFF. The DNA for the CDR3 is TGTGCCAGCAGCGTAAAACTAGCCGATGTCAACACCGGGGAGCTGTTTTTT.

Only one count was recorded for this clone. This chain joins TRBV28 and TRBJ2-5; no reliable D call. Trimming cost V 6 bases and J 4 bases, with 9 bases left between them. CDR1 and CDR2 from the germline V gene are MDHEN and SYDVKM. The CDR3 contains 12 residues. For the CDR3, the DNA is TGTGCCAGCAGCTCCTGGCGAGAGACCCAGTACTTC. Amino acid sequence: CASSSWRETQYF.

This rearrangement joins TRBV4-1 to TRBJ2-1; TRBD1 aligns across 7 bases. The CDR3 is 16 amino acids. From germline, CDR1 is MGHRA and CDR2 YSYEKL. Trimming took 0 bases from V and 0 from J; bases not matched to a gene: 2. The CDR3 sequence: CASSQEGQSSYNEQFF. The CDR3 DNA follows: TGCGCCAGCAGCCAAGAGGGACAGAGCTCCTACAATGAGCAGTTCTTC.

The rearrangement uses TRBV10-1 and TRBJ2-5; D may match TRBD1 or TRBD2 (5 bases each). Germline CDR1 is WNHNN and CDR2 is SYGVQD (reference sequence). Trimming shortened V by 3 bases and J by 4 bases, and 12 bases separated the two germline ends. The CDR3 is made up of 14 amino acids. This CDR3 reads CASSEEGSVETQYF. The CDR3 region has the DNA TGCGCCAGCAGTGAAGAGGGGTCCGTAGAGACCCAGTACTTC.

The CDR3 DNA is TGTGCCAGCAGTTACGCCCCGGACTACGAGCAGTACTTC. It is translated as CASSYAPDYEQYF. The chain is built from TRBV6-6 and TRBJ2-7, with D unclear. V was shortened by 2 bases and J by 3 bases, with 8 bases between the two germline ends. Germline loops: CDR1 MNHNY, CDR2 SVGAGI (reference sequence). This CDR3 spans 13 amino acids.

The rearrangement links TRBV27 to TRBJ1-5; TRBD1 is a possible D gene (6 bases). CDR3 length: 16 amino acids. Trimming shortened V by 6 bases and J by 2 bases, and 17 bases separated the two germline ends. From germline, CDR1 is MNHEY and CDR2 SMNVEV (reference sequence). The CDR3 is CASSLGHSAGNQPQHF. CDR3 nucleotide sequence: TGTGCCAGCAGCTTGGGACATTCCGCTGGCAATCAGCCCCAGCATTTT.

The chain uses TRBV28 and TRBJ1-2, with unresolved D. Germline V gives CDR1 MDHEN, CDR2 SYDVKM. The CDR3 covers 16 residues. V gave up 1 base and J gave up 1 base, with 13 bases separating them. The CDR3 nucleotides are TGTGCCAGCAGTTTATTTGGTTTCAAAGATAACTATGGCTACACCTTC. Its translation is CASSLFGFKDNYGYTF.

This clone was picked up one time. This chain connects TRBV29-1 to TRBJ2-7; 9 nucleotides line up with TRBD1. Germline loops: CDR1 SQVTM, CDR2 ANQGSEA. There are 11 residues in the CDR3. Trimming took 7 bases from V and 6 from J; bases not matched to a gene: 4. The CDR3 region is CSADRGGEQYF. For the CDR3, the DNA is TGCAGCGCGGACAGGGGAGGCGAGCAGTACTTC.

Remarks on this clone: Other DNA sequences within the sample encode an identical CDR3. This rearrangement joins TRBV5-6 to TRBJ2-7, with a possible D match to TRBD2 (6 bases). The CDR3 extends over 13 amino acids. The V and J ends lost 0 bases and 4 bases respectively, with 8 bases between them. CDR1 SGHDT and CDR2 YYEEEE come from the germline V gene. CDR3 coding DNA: TGTGCCAGCAGCTTGGGGGGACTTTACGAGCAGTACTTC. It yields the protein CASSLGGLYEQYF.